The entry below describes one T cell receptor beta chain. Its antigen is as yet unknown. The data derive from a study of cytotoxic CD8 clonotypes in ibrutinib-treated CLL. Study background: Response was recorded as partial in some 24 patients and complete in 2; at median around 70 months, around 15 remained remitted and about 12 had progressed.

Measured with immunoSEQ multiplex PCR; TCRdb has only the in-frame clones, and not every one. The profile shows some 200,000 clones, approximately 79% of them singletons. Study-level findings and limits: Sampling times (in sustained-remission versus progressing patients) were not the same. Clonality rose at ibrutinib response and fell back toward baseline at progression.

Source: PBMCs, taken after 12 months of ibrutinib treatment. The clonotype originates from a human donor with chronic lymphocytic leukemia.

The CDR3 region has the DNA TGCGCCAGCAGCCCTGACAGGGCCACTGAAGCTTTCTTT. Residues: CASSPDRATEAFF. This rearrangement joins TRBV5-1 to TRBJ1-1, with 7 bases lining up with TRBD1. CDR1 and CDR2 from the germline V gene are SGHRS and YFSETQ. The trim removed 4 bases at V and 4 bases at J, leaving 4 bases unmatched. This CDR3 spans 13 amino acids.